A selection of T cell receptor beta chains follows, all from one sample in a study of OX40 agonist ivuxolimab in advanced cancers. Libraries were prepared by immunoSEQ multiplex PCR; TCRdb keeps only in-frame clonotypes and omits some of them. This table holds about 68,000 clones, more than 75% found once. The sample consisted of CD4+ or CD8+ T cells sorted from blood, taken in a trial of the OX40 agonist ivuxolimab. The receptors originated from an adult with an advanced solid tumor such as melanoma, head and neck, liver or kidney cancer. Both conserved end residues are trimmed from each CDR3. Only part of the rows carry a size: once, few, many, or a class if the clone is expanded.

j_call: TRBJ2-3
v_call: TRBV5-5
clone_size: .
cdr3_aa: ASSLSPSTDTQY

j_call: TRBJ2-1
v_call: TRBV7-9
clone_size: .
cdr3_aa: ASSILAVSSYNEQF

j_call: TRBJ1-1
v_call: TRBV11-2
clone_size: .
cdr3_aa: ASSLQTNTEAF

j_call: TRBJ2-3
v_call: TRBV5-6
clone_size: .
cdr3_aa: ASSGGRATDTQY

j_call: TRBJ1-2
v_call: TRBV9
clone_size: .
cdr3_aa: ASSFQAYGYT

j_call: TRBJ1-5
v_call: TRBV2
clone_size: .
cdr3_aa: ASRWDSNQPQH

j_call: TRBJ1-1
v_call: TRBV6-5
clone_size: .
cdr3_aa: ASSQNLDNTEAF

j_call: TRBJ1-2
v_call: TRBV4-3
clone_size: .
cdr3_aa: ASSWSGNYGYT

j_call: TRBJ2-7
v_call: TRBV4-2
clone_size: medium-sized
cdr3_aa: ASSQERLGAHHEQY

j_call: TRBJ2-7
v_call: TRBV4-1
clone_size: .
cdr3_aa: ASSQDRWTGTTYEQY

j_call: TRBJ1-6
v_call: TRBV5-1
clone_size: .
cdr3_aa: ASSLDGRAGNSPLH

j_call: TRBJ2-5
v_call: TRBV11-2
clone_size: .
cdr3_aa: ASSLVPALETQY

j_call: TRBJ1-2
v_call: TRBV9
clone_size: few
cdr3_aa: ASSVGDRGFYGYT

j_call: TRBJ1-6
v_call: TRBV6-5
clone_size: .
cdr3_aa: ASSAGTGGNSPLH

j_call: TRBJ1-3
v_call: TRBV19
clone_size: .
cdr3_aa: ASSDPGYGNTIY

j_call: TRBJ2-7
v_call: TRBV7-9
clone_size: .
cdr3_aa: ASSTENYEQY

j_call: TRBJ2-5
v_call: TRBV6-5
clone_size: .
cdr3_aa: ASSYSETQRAETQY

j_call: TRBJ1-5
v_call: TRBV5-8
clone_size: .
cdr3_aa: ASSLGASQPQH

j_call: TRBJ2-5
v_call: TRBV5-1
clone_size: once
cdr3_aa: ASSLEQQETQY

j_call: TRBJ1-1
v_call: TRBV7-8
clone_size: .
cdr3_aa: ASSFQGFNTEAF

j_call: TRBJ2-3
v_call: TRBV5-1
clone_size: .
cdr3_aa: ASSSGRDSGATDTQY

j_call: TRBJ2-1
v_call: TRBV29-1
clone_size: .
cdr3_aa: SVGQAEGQF

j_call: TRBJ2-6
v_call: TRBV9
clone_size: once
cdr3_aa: ASSVRGAGANVLT

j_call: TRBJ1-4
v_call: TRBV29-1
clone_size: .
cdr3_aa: SVRVGLISEKLF